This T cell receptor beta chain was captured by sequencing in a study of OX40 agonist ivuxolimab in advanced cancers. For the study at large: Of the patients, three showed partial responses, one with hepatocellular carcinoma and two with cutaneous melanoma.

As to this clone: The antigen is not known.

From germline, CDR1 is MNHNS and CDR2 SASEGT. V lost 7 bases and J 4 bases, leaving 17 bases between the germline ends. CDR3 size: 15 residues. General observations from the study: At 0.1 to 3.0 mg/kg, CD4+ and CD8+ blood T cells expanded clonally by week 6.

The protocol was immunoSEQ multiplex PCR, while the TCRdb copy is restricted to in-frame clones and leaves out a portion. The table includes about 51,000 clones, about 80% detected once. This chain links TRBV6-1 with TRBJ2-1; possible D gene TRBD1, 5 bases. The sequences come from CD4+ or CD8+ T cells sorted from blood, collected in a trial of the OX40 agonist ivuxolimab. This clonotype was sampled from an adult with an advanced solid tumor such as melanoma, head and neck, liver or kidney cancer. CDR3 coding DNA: TGTGCCAGCATGAAACAGGTCCCGCCGTACAATGAGCAGTTCTTC. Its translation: CASMKQVPPYNEQFF.